Listed below are T cell receptor beta chains from one sample, sequenced in a study of T cells in Graves' hyperthyroidism and ophthalmopathy. TCRdb processed the multiplex PCR reads anew with MiXCR; each CDR3 protein has one entry. The sample lists roughly 99,000 distinct CDR3 sequences, 15% to 20% occurring once. Specimen: blood. The receptors originated from a woman between 45 and 60 years old with Graves' hyperthyroidism. The CDR3 runs from the conserved cysteine through the conserved F or W. The order of the fields is V gene, D gene, J gene, clone size, CDR3 protein. A D gene is named only where the DNA matches it firmly. Clone sizes are given selectively: once, few, many, or a class where the clone is expanded.

V gene: TRBV6-1; D gene: TRBD2; J gene: TRBJ2-3; clone size: few; CDR3 protein: CALKRGNQGRDTQYF
V gene: TRBV9; D gene: TRBD1; J gene: TRBJ2-2; clone size: many; CDR3 protein: CASRGTGQTGELFF
V gene: TRBV7-9; D gene: .; J gene: TRBJ2-1; clone size: few; CDR3 protein: CASSRFDNEQFF
V gene: TRBV14; D gene: .; J gene: TRBJ2-1; clone size: many; CDR3 protein: CASSQVLREQFF
V gene: TRBV27; D gene: .; J gene: TRBJ1-6; clone size: many; CDR3 protein: CASSPNPGQSYNSPLHF
V gene: TRBV7-9; D gene: .; J gene: TRBJ2-7; clone size: many; CDR3 protein: CASSLMGGVSYEQYF
V gene: TRBV2; D gene: TRBD2; J gene: TRBJ2-2; clone size: many; CDR3 protein: CASRREGLGTGELFF
V gene: TRBV5-1; D gene: .; J gene: TRBJ2-1; clone size: many; CDR3 protein: CASSFGYLGNEQFF
V gene: TRBV28; D gene: .; J gene: TRBJ2-5; clone size: many; CDR3 protein: CASAQGFTLIRQETQYF
V gene: TRBV3-1; D gene: TRBD1; J gene: TRBJ1-4; clone size: .; CDR3 protein: CASSRVDRGGEKLFF
V gene: TRBV28; D gene: .; J gene: TRBJ1-4; clone size: many; CDR3 protein: CASRTDRGPTNEKLFF
V gene: TRBV6-1; D gene: TRBD2; J gene: TRBJ2-1; clone size: many; CDR3 protein: CASSGLAGGVGNEQFF
V gene: TRBV7-2; D gene: .; J gene: TRBJ1-4; clone size: .; CDR3 protein: CASSLDRGASEKLFF
V gene: TRBV28; D gene: .; J gene: TRBJ1-5; clone size: many; CDR3 protein: CASRGAMSNQPQHF
V gene: TRBV2; D gene: .; J gene: TRBJ2-5; clone size: many; CDR3 protein: CASSDRSPETQYF
V gene: TRBV5-1; D gene: TRBD2; J gene: TRBJ2-1; clone size: many; CDR3 protein: CASSLVSLAGTSYNEQFF
V gene: TRBV27; D gene: .; J gene: TRBJ2-5; clone size: few; CDR3 protein: CASSFTYPETQYF
V gene: TRBV5-4; D gene: .; J gene: TRBJ2-5; clone size: many; CDR3 protein: CASSSAGILETQYF
V gene: TRBV20-1; D gene: .; J gene: TRBJ2-2; clone size: many; CDR3 protein: CSATPGANTGELFF
V gene: TRBV28; D gene: .; J gene: TRBJ2-3; clone size: many; CDR3 protein: CASSFDWASNTQYF
V gene: TRBV5-1; D gene: .; J gene: TRBJ2-7; clone size: many; CDR3 protein: CASSFRRDGTYEQYF
V gene: TRBV20-1; D gene: TRBD2; J gene: TRBJ2-1; clone size: many; CDR3 protein: CSAQGREAFSYEQFF
V gene: TRBV28; D gene: .; J gene: TRBJ1-4; clone size: many; CDR3 protein: CASRLGADEKLFF
V gene: TRBV20-1; D gene: TRBD2; J gene: TRBJ2-3; clone size: many; CDR3 protein: CSAGSAMTSGRTDTQYF
V gene: TRBV30; D gene: .; J gene: TRBJ2-3; clone size: many; CDR3 protein: CAWSVQGISTDTQYF
V gene: TRBV7-9; D gene: TRBD2; J gene: TRBJ2-1; clone size: .; CDR3 protein: CASSSPAGAYNEQFF
V gene: TRBV20-1; D gene: TRBD1; J gene: TRBJ2-3; clone size: many; CDR3 protein: CSARDRGDRVGDTQYF
V gene: TRBV20-1; D gene: .; J gene: TRBJ1-3; clone size: many; CDR3 protein: CSARRLVSSGNTIYF
V gene: TRBV29-1; D gene: .; J gene: TRBJ2-3; clone size: many; CDR3 protein: CSVDSGTSTDTQYF
V gene: TRBV7-8; D gene: TRBD2; J gene: TRBJ2-1; clone size: many; CDR3 protein: CASRLAPSGSVFDNEQFF
V gene: TRBV28; D gene: .; J gene: TRBJ1-4; clone size: many; CDR3 protein: CATSTIDPEKLFF
V gene: TRBV11-2; D gene: TRBD2; J gene: TRBJ2-4; clone size: many; CDR3 protein: CASSLRTSGIKNIQYF
V gene: TRBV20-1; D gene: .; J gene: TRBJ2-3; clone size: many; CDR3 protein: CRGGAASTDTQYF
V gene: TRBV5-1; D gene: .; J gene: TRBJ2-5; clone size: many; CDR3 protein: CASSLAHGTRETQYF
V gene: TRBV20-1; D gene: TRBD2; J gene: TRBJ2-7; clone size: many; CDR3 protein: CRPAGTSDYEQYF
V gene: TRBV20-1; D gene: .; J gene: TRBJ2-7; clone size: many; CDR3 protein: CSARGTDTYEQYF
V gene: TRBV5-1; D gene: TRBD2; J gene: TRBJ2-3; clone size: many; CDR3 protein: CASSEAGDQYF
V gene: TRBV7-3; D gene: .; J gene: TRBJ1-1; clone size: many; CDR3 protein: CATPTSLNTEAFF
V gene: TRBV28; D gene: .; J gene: TRBJ1-1; clone size: many; CDR3 protein: CASRPPTANTEAFF
V gene: TRBV20-1; D gene: TRBD1; J gene: TRBJ1-2; clone size: many; CDR3 protein: CSARDLGTGTDYGYTF
V gene: TRBV19; D gene: .; J gene: TRBJ1-1; clone size: many; CDR3 protein: CASWGEARTEAFF
V gene: TRBV6-1; D gene: .; J gene: TRBJ2-7; clone size: many; CDR3 protein: CASGEARIRDEQYF
V gene: TRBV20-1; D gene: TRBD1; J gene: TRBJ1-6; clone size: many; CDR3 protein: CSARDGTGPNSPLHF
V gene: TRBV3-1; D gene: TRBD2; J gene: TRBJ2-3; clone size: .; CDR3 protein: CASSGTSGRPTDTQYF
V gene: TRBV20-1; D gene: .; J gene: TRBJ1-5; clone size: .; CDR3 protein: CSARRGSQPQHF
V gene: TRBV6-5; D gene: .; J gene: TRBJ2-7; clone size: many; CDR3 protein: CASSYSTFPYEQYF
V gene: TRBV6-1; D gene: .; J gene: TRBJ1-3; clone size: many; CDR3 protein: CASSYPQDSGNTIYF
V gene: TRBV7-3; D gene: TRBD2; J gene: TRBJ2-7; clone size: .; CDR3 protein: CASSRPSGSPLGQYF
V gene: TRBV6-1; D gene: TRBD1; J gene: TRBJ2-2; clone size: many; CDR3 protein: CASSMDRVKNTGELFF
V gene: TRBV24-1; D gene: TRBD2; J gene: TRBJ2-1; clone size: many; CDR3 protein: CATSDLQGTSGAYNEQFF
V gene: TRBV18; D gene: TRBD2; J gene: TRBJ2-5; clone size: many; CDR3 protein: CASSLAGKETQYF
V gene: TRBV20-1; D gene: .; J gene: TRBJ1-1; clone size: many; CDR3 protein: CSAPRGSTLNAEAFF
V gene: TRBV30; D gene: .; J gene: TRBJ1-1; clone size: many; CDR3 protein: CAWSGDWSGTEAFF
V gene: TRBV7-9; D gene: .; J gene: TRBJ2-7; clone size: many; CDR3 protein: CASSQGLAENEQYF
V gene: TRBV6-1; D gene: .; J gene: TRBJ1-2; clone size: many; CDR3 protein: CASSEAGGYGYTF
V gene: TRBV6-1; D gene: .; J gene: TRBJ2-6; clone size: many; CDR3 protein: CASTPWVQEDSGANVLTF
V gene: TRBV2; D gene: TRBD2; J gene: TRBJ2-1; clone size: many; CDR3 protein: CASSKAGGWNEQFF
V gene: TRBV30; D gene: .; J gene: TRBJ2-1; clone size: .; CDR3 protein: CAWSVVPYNEQFF
V gene: TRBV24-1; D gene: .; J gene: TRBJ2-1; clone size: few; CDR3 protein: CATSDFYEQFF